The source of this T cell receptor beta chain is a study of cytomegalovirus exposure and HLA in healthy donors. Study at large: From donors who were HLA-typed, an early data release held around 80 million unique TCRs.

Study-level findings and limits: Testing in vitro showed a few CMV-associated chains specific for CMV antigens. In a later analysis, TCR beta V- and J-gene trimming showed a link to a missense DCLRE1C variant.

Germline CDR1 reads LNHDA; CDR2 reads SQIVND (reference sequence). The CDR3 loop spans 17 amino acids. V was pared by 3 bases and J by 3 bases, with 10 bases of the junction left unmatched. The PCR employed 60 Vbeta primers together with 13 Jbeta primers. How the authors handled the data: Later analysis identified some 80 million unique TCR beta chains, 9 million to 13 million shared. Sequenced by immunoSEQ multiplex PCR; TCRdb stores in-frame clones only, minus some. That table is the source of V, J and clone size, and D and trimming were worked out from the DNA. Altogether around 80,000 clones are present, approximately 60% being singletons, with the ten largest covering roughly 4%. The table lists this clone with a few counts. Antigen: not known.

The source is a male donor in good health and CMV-seropositive. The chain employs TRBV19 and TRBJ2-2; the match to TRBD2 covers 7 bases. The material sequenced was PBMCs. The CDR3 DNA follows: TGTGCCAGTAGTATCCGCGGGGGAGAGGGTTACACCGGGGAGCTGTTTTTT. Translated: CASSIRGGEGYTGELFF. The complete variable domain, with remaining parts taken from reference TRBV19 and TRBJ2-2, reads DGGITQSPKYLFRKEGQNVTLSCEQNLNHDAMYWYRQDPGQGLRLIYYSQIVNDFQKGDIAEGYSVSREKKESFPLTVTSAQKNPTAFYLCASSIRGGEGYTGELFFGEGSRLTVL.